This T cell receptor beta chain was documented in a study of blood T cell repertoires in COVID-19. Overall study context: Both acute and convalescent COVID-19 samples were obtained from the United States, Italy and Spain.

Categorization into cohorts depended on clinical history that participants reported. The count of this clone is one. Some clones are missing from TCRdb's copy, which holds only in-frame ones; the method was immunoSEQ multiplex PCR. The sample yields more than 250,000 clones, 87% seen once. V lost 3 bases and J lost 7, with 13 bases in between. This CDR3 is built from 13 residues. The source is a woman under 40 who had recovered from COVID-19. This chain connects TRBV12-3 or TRBV12-4 to TRBJ2-7, with a possible D match to TRBD1 (7 bases). Sequences were obtained from PBMCs or T cells enriched from blood (not recorded which). The CDR3 nucleotides read TGTGCCAGCAGTTTCAGGGGGGATTGGGAGCAGTACTTC. Translation: CASSFRGDWEQYF.